A selection of T cell receptor beta chains follows, all from one sample in a study of blood T cell repertoires in COVID-19. TCRdb's table, derived via immunoSEQ multiplex PCR, lists solely in-frame clones and lacks some. The sample gives 250,000 or so clones, about three quarters of which show up once; about 3.5% is in the top ten. The sequenced material came from peripheral blood. The source of these receptors is a woman older than 75 with acute or convalescent COVID-19. The CDR3 runs from the conserved cysteine through the conserved F or W. The order of the fields is J gene, V gene, D gene, clone size, CDR3 length, CDR3 protein, CDR3 DNA. D genes are given only for firm matches. The listing skips clone size in some rows; elsewhere it reads once, few, many or a size class.

TRBJ1-2	TRBV27	.	.	14	CASSLRGLGYGYTF	TGTGCCAGCAGCCTCAGGGGCTTGGGCTATGGCTACACCTTC
TRBJ1-2	TRBV29-1	.	.	14	CSVAGAEANYGYTF	TGCAGCGTTGCTGGGGCAGAAGCTAACTATGGCTACACCTTC
TRBJ2-4	TRBV5-4	TRBD2	.	15	CASTTGGQAKNIQYF	TGTGCCAGCACAACGGGAGGTCAGGCCAAAAACATTCAGTACTTC
TRBJ1-6	TRBV6-6	TRBD1	few	20	CASSPRPPGQGRTYNSPLHF	TGTGCCAGCAGCCCCCGACCCCCGGGACAGGGAAGAACCTATAATTCACCCCTCCACTTT
TRBJ2-1	TRBV3-1/TRBV3-2	TRBD2	few	15	CASSYPSGRYNEQFF	TGTGCCAGCAGCTACCCTAGCGGGCGTTACAATGAGCAGTTCTTC
TRBJ2-4	TRBV16	.	.	14	CASSQGRSKNIQYF	TGTGCCAGCAGCCAAGGGAGGTCCAAAAACATTCAGTACTTC
TRBJ1-5	TRBV7-9	TRBD1	.	16	CASSPQGALGNQPQHF	TGTGCCAGCAGCCCACAGGGGGCTCTTGGCAATCAGCCCCAGCATTTT
TRBJ2-7	TRBV6-1	TRBD2	.	15	CASSEAFGGGNEQYF	TGTGCCAGCAGTGAAGCCTTTGGGGGAGGGAACGAGCAGTACTTC
TRBJ1-2	TRBV5-6	.	few	14	CASSFSRFNYGYTF	TGTGCCAGCAGCTTTTCCCGGTTTAACTATGGCTACACCTTC
TRBJ2-1	TRBV13	TRBD1	.	13	CASTPGGSNEQFF	TGTGCCAGCACCCCAGGGGGTAGCAATGAGCAGTTCTTC
TRBJ1-1	TRBV2	.	.	15	CASSYGGLKNTEAFF	TGTGCCAGCAGTTACGGGGGGCTAAAGAACACTGAAGCTTTCTTT
TRBJ2-5	TRBV7-2	.	few	15	CASSLVLRNQETQYF	TGTGCCAGCAGCTTAGTTCTCAGGAACCAAGAGACCCAGTACTTC
TRBJ1-4	TRBV19	.	few	15	CASSIGTAVVEKLFF	TGTGCCAGTAGTATAGGGACAGCGGTGGTGGAAAAACTGTTTTTT
TRBJ1-1	TRBV19	.	.	15	CASSIEEGRRTEAFF	TGTGCCAGTAGTATAGAGGAGGGACGGAGAACTGAAGCTTTCTTT
TRBJ2-1	TRBV3-1/TRBV3-2	.	.	15	CASSQEGAAYNEQFF	TGTGCCAGCAGCCAAGAGGGGGCAGCGTACAATGAGCAGTTCTTC
TRBJ2-2	TRBV7-9	TRBD2	few	18	CASSWTSGRKGNTGELFF	TGTGCCAGCAGCTGGACTAGCGGGCGCAAAGGAAACACCGGGGAGCTGTTTTTT
TRBJ2-5	TRBV19	TRBD1	.	15	CATDRQGGRRETQYF	TGTGCCACCGACAGACAGGGGGGCCGGCGAGAGACCCAGTACTTC
TRBJ2-2	TRBV18	TRBD2	.	17	CASSPLAGGASTGELFF	TGTGCCAGCTCACCACTGGCGGGAGGGGCGAGCACCGGGGAGCTGTTTTTT
TRBJ2-2	TRBV6-5	TRBD1	.	15	CASSRTGGFSGELFF	TGTGCCAGCAGTCGGACAGGGGGCTTCTCCGGGGAGCTGTTTTTT
TRBJ1-1	TRBV19	TRBD1	once	16	CASSISGTGVGTEAFF	TGTGCCAGTAGTATAAGCGGGACAGGGGTGGGCACTGAAGCTTTCTTT
TRBJ2-7	TRBV3-1/TRBV3-2	.	few	16	CASSRGTPAASYEQYF	TGTGCCAGCAGCCGTGGGACTCCCGCAGCTTCCTACGAGCAGTACTTC
TRBJ1-2	TRBV3-1/TRBV3-2	.	.	16	CASSQVTSQGPYGYTF	TGTGCCAGCAGCCAAGTAACTTCCCAGGGTCCCTATGGCTACACCTTC
TRBJ2-3	TRBV6-2/TRBV6-3	.	.	14	CASSFNRGTDTQYF	TGTGCCAGCAGTTTTAATCGGGGCACAGATACGCAGTATTTT
TRBJ2-6	TRBV6-1	TRBD2	.	15	CASTSGGSGANVLTF	TGTGCCAGCACGTCGGGAGGTTCTGGGGCCAACGTCCTGACTTTC
TRBJ2-3	TRBV4-2	TRBD2	.	16	CASSQGGGENTDTQYF	TGTGCCAGCAGCCAAGGGGGAGGGGAAAACACAGATACGCAGTATTTT
TRBJ2-7	TRBV11-2	.	once	14	CASRIRTGSGEQYF	TGTGCCAGCAGGATAAGGACGGGATCGGGCGAGCAGTACTTC
TRBJ2-2	TRBV6-6	TRBD1	.	15	CASSYSTGGVGELFF	TGTGCCAGCAGTTACTCGACAGGGGGCGTCGGGGAGCTGTTTTTT
TRBJ2-1	TRBV7-9	.	once	14	CASSPLGRAYEQFF	TGTGCCAGCAGCCCCTTGGGCAGAGCATATGAGCAGTTCTTC
TRBJ2-3	TRBV11-3	TRBD2	once	16	CASSLDLGGRTDTQYF	TGTGCCAGCAGCTTAGATTTGGGGGGGAGGACAGATACGCAGTATTTT